The 22 T cell receptor beta chains below come from one sample, sequenced in a study of blood T cell repertoires in COVID-19. Clones were read by immunoSEQ multiplex PCR, and TCRdb kept only the in-frame ones, dropping some. This repertoire shows some 300,000 clones, 90% found once; its top ten account for 0.95% to 1.3%. The sample comprised peripheral blood. The receptors originated from a woman between 40 and 50 years old with COVID-19, enrolled during active disease.

The V gene is TRBV2, the J gene TRBJ2-5; 7 nucleotides match TRBD1. Germline V gives CDR1 SNHLY, CDR2 FYNNEI. The CDR3 loop spans 15 amino acids. With V trimmed by 4 bases and J by 1 base, 6 bases remained unmatched. The CDR3 DNA follows: TGTGCCAGCAGTGGACCGGGACAGAGCCAAGAGACCCAGTACTTC. Encoded protein: CASSGPGQSQETQYF.

Only a few counts were recorded for this clone. The chain employs TRBV28 and TRBJ1-1, with D perhaps matching TRBD1 (5 bases). V was clipped by 7 bases and J by 4 bases, with 16 bases between them. The CDR3 extends over 14 amino acids. Germline V lookup: CDR1 MDHEN, CDR2 SYDVKM. The CDR3 loop reads CASTPMWGGTEAFF. CDR3 DNA sequence: TGTGCCAGCACCCCCATGTGGGGGGGCACTGAAGCTTTCTTT.

This chain links TRBV9 with TRBJ2-7, with 7 bases aligning to TRBD2. Germline CDR1 and CDR2: SGDLS and YYNGEE. J lost 1 base, V lost 3 bases, and 7 bases had no gene match. The CDR3 has 15 amino acids. The CDR3 is CASSASGDRSYEQYF. CDR3 bases: TGTGCCAGCAGCGCGAGCGGGGATAGATCCTACGAGCAGTACTTC.

The V gene is TRBV3-1 (or the pseudogene TRBV3-2), the J gene TRBJ2-3, with TRBD2 matching 7 bases. Per germline, CDR1 LGHDT and CDR2 YNNKEL (reference sequence). V was pared by 5 bases and J by 7 bases, with 12 bases of the junction left unmatched. The CDR3 runs to 15 residues. In DNA form, the CDR3 reads TGTGCCAGCAGCTTCCAAAGCGGGGTTATGAATACGCAGTATTTT. Translation gives CASSFQSGVMNTQYF.

The genes are TRBV7-9 and TRBJ1-2, with a possible D match to TRBD1 (6 bases). V was cut by 5 bases and J by 5 bases, with 9 bases left in between. CDR3 size: 12 residues. Looked up from germline, CDR1 is SEHNR and CDR2 is FQNEAQ (reference sequence). The CDR3 spells CASSSGQYGYTF. For the CDR3, the DNA is TGTGCCAGCAGCAGCGGACAGTATGGCTACACCTTC.

The rearrangement uses TRBV9 and TRBJ1-3; D possibly corresponds to TRBD1 (6 bases). This CDR3 spans 14 amino acids. CDR1 SGDLS and CDR2 YYNGEE come from the germline V gene. V was shortened by 4 bases and J by 1 base, with 9 bases between the two germline ends. The CDR3 DNA reads as TGTGCCAGCAGCCCAGACAGGTCTGGAAACACCATATATTTT. Its translation is CASSPDRSGNTIYF.

The chain carries TRBV7-2 and TRBJ2-1; tentative D call: TRBD2 (5 bases). There are 17 residues in the CDR3. Germline V lookup: CDR1 SGHTA, CDR2 FQGNSA. V shed 1 base and J shed 3 bases, with 16 bases lying between them. CDR3 coding DNA: TGTGCCAGCAGCTTAGAATGGACTCCCTTCCTCTACAATGAGCAGTTCTTC. This codes for CASSLEWTPFLYNEQFF.

The chain links TRBV11-2 to TRBJ2-5; 11 bases line up with TRBD1. Germline values: CDR1 SGHAT, CDR2 FQNNGV. The CDR3 runs 16 residues. V trimming: 5 bases; J trimming: 5 bases; junction bases outside the gene matches: 10. The CDR3 reads CASSRVGGTGGETQYF. DNA for the CDR3: TGTGCCAGCAGCCGTGTGGGCGGGACAGGGGGGGAGACCCAGTACTTC.

The gene calls are TRBV30 and TRBJ1-4; D call uncertain. V was clipped by 4 bases and J by 8 bases, with 17 bases between them. This CDR3 is built from 14 residues. Germline assignment: CDR1 GTSNPN and CDR2 SVGIG (reference sequence). CDR3 amino acids: CAWNPRAGGEKLFF. The CDR3 DNA follows: TGTGCCTGGAATCCGCGCGCAGGTGGAGAAAAACTGTTTTTT.

This clone was detected only once. The CDR3 nucleotides read TGTGCCAGCACCAAGCGGGGGCTTGGATGGACTGAAGCTTTCTTT. Amino acid sequence: CASTKRGLGWTEAFF. This chain uses TRBV27 with TRBJ1-1, with D possibly being TRBD1 (6 bases). Germline CDR1 and CDR2: MNHEY and SMNVEV (reference sequence). The CDR3 runs to 15 residues. Deletions cut 7 bases from V and 5 bases from J, with 20 bases between.

The chain recombines TRBV9 with TRBJ1-1; D might be TRBD1 (5 bases). The CDR3 extends over 14 amino acids. CDR1 and CDR2 from the germline V gene are SGDLS and YYNGEE. V lost 3 bases, J lost 4 bases, and 13 bases lay in between. The CDR3 DNA follows: TGTGCCAGCAGCGCCTCCCCGGGGGGCACTGAAGCTTTCTTT. Translating it yields CASSASPGGTEAFF. The full variable domain, completed using reference TRBV9 and TRBJ1-1, is DSGVTQTPKHLITATGQRVTLRCSPRSGDLSVYWYQQSLDQGLQFLIQYYNGEERAKGNILERFSAQQFPDLHSELNLSSLELGDSALYFCASSASPGGTEAFFGQGTRLTVV.

The chain recombines TRBV6-2 or TRBV6-3 with TRBJ2-7; 8 bases are a match to TRBD2. The CDR3 spans 11 residues. V shed 2 bases and J 13 bases; nucleotides not matched to a gene: 4. Germline V gene sequence: CDR1 MNHEY, CDR2 SVGEGT. In DNA form, the CDR3 reads TGTGCCAGCAGTTACAGCGGGGGTACCTACTTC. This translates into CASSYSGGTYF.

This chain uses TRBV4-1 with TRBJ1-1, with no clear D. The V and J ends lost 4 bases and 0 bases respectively, with 15 bases between them. CDR1 is MGHRA and CDR2 is YSYEKL in the germline V gene. This CDR3 spans 16 amino acids. In DNA, the CDR3 is TGCGCCAGCAGCCCCGGACTCTCGCTCATGAACACTGAAGCTTTCTTT. Translating gives CASSPGLSLMNTEAFF.

A word on this clone: The junction and the germline gene differ at one end; a read error may be behind it. V is TRBV7-9 and J is TRBJ2-7; D might be TRBD2 (5 bases). The CDR3 totals 14 residues. The germline CDR1 and CDR2 sequences are SEHNR and FQNEAQ (reference sequence). CDR3 in DNA: TGTGCCAGCAGCCTTCCATCTAGCTCCTACGGGCAGTACTTC. Translated: CASSLPSSSYGQYF.

The chain is built from TRBV5-1 and TRBJ1-3; TRBD1 might be the D (6 bases). This CDR3 has 16 residues. The germline V gene encodes CDR1 SGHRS and CDR2 YFSETQ. Trimming removed 1 base from V and 0 bases from J, with 11 bases in between. CDR3 region: CASSLNRADSGNTIYF. CDR3 in DNA: TGCGCCAGCAGCTTGAACAGGGCGGACTCTGGAAACACCATATATTTT.

The chain carries TRBV19 and TRBJ2-2; 11 bases align to TRBD1. CDR3 size: 14 residues. V lost 8 bases to trimming and J lost 8 bases; unmatched junction nucleotides: 7. The germline V gene has CDR1 LNHDA and CDR2 SQIVND (reference sequence). For the CDR3, the DNA is TGTGCCAGTCGGGACAGGGGGGGAGCGGGGGAGCTGTTTTTT. Translating gives CASRDRGGAGELFF.

The chain is built from TRBV19 and TRBJ2-1, with D possibly matching TRBD1 (6 bases). V lost 6 bases and J 2 bases, leaving 17 bases between the germline ends. CDR3 length: 16 amino acids. Germline V gene sequence: CDR1 LNHDA, CDR2 SQIVND (reference sequence). The chain's CDR3 is CASSWRQEDAYNEQFF. CDR3 nucleotide sequence: TGTGCCAGTAGCTGGCGACAGGAAGACGCCTACAATGAGCAGTTCTTC.

This rearrangement joins TRBV5-4 to TRBJ2-5, with 7 bases identical to TRBD1. With 4 bases clipped from V and 3 bases from J, the junction kept 3 bases outside the gene matches. Germline V gene lookup returns CDR1 SGHNT and CDR2 YYREEE (reference sequence). CDR3 length: 13 amino acids. CDR3 loop: CASSSQGEETQYF. The CDR3 coding sequence is TGTGCCAGCAGCAGCCAGGGGGAAGAGACCCAGTACTTC. Full variable domain (rest looked up from reference TRBV5-4 and TRBJ2-5): ETGVTQSPTHLIKTRGQQVTLRCSSQSGHNTVSWYQQALGQGPQFIFQYYREEENGRGNFPPRFSGLQFPNYSSELNVNALELDDSALYLCASSSQGEETQYFGPGTRLLVL.

This rearrangement joins TRBV5-1 to TRBJ1-1, with a possible D match to TRBD1 (5 bases). CDR1 SGHRS and CDR2 YFSETQ come from the germline V gene. CDR3 size: 13 residues. Trimming shortened V by 6 bases and J by 4 bases, and 13 bases separated the two germline ends. CDR3 in amino acids: CASIQGQGTEAFF. The CDR3 coding sequence is TGCGCCAGCATCCAGGGCCAGGGCACTGAAGCTTTCTTT.

This chain joins TRBV27 and TRBJ1-5; D is ambiguous. Per germline, CDR1 MNHEY and CDR2 SMNVEV (reference sequence). V lost 2 bases, J lost 3 bases, and 5 bases lay in between. CDR3 length: 13 amino acids. The DNA of the CDR3 is TGTGCCAGCAGTTTAATTCTCAATCAGCCCCAGCATTTT. As protein: CASSLILNQPQHF.

The chain recombines TRBV11-2 with TRBJ2-5; the D is unclear. In germline, CDR1 is SGHAT, CDR2 FQNNGV. V lost 5 bases and J lost 2, with 12 bases in between. The CDR3 has 14 amino acids. The CDR3 sequence: CASSHGGPQETQYF. Here the CDR3 DNA reads TGTGCCAGCAGCCACGGTGGGCCTCAAGAGACCCAGTACTTC.

V gene TRBV7-8 combines with J gene TRBJ1-4, with TRBD1 matching 8 bases. Germline V gene lookup returns CDR1 SGHVS and CDR2 FQNEAQ. This CDR3 has 15 residues. The trim removed 5 bases at V and 6 bases at J, leaving 8 bases unmatched. CDR3 in amino acids: CASSARQGRDEKLFF. The CDR3 nucleotides read TGTGCCAGCAGCGCCCGACAGGGGAGGGATGAAAAACTGTTTTTT.